Listed below are T cell receptor beta chains from one sample, sequenced in a study of T cell repertoires in cytomegalovirus infection. TCRdb processed the reads anew with MiXCR; each CDR3 protein has one entry. The sample has about 230,000 distinct CDR3 sequences; about 20% are singletons. The sequenced sample was CD8+ T cells from PBMCs. The receptors here all came from a human donor in good health (CMV status not recorded). Some clones in this sample may be carry-over from other donors' samples. CDR3s include the opening cysteine and the closing phenylalanine or tryptophan. D genes are given only for firm matches. Clone sizes are given selectively: once, few, many, or a class where the clone is expanded.

clone_size | j_call | v_call | d_call | cdr3_nt | cdr3_aa
- | TRBJ1-1 | TRBV2 | - | TGTGCCAGCAGTTTTGGACCGAGTATGAACACTGAAGCTTTCTTT | CASSFGPSMNTEAFF
once | TRBJ2-1 | TRBV19 | TRBD2 | TGTGCCAGTAGTTTGGGACTAGCGGGGGCCGGGGGTGAGCAGTTCTTC | CASSLGLAGAGGEQFF
many | TRBJ2-2 | TRBV6-2/TRBV6-3 | - | TGTGCCAGCAGTTGGGGTGCCGGGGAGCTGTTTTTT | CASSWGAGELFF
- | TRBJ1-2 | TRBV5-4 | - | TGTGCCAGCAGCTTTAAGGGGGGCTATGGCTACACCTTC | CASSFKGGYGYTF
few | TRBJ1-2 | TRBV5-6 | TRBD1 | TGTGCCAGCAGCCCCGACAGGGATGGCTTC | CASSPDRDGF
- | TRBJ2-2 | TRBV4-1 | TRBD1 | TGCGCCAGCAGCCGCCCACCGGGACAGGGGACCGGGGAGCTGTTTTTT | CASSRPPGQGTGELFF
- | TRBJ2-1 | TRBV13 | TRBD2 | TGTGCCAGCAGCATCGGACTAGCGAGTCACAATGAGCAGTTCTTC | CASSIGLASHNEQFF
- | TRBJ2-1 | TRBV7-9 | - | TGTGCCAGCAGCCCAGGGGCTAGCGGCTACAATGAGCAGTTCTTC | CASSPGASGYNEQFF
few | TRBJ2-7 | TRBV28 | - | TGTGCCAGCAGGGGGGACCCATTCTACGAGCAGTACTTC | CASRGDPFYEQYF
many | TRBJ1-1 | TRBV6-1 | - | TGTGCCAGCAGTTCGGGGGAAGCTTTCTTT | CASSSGEAFF